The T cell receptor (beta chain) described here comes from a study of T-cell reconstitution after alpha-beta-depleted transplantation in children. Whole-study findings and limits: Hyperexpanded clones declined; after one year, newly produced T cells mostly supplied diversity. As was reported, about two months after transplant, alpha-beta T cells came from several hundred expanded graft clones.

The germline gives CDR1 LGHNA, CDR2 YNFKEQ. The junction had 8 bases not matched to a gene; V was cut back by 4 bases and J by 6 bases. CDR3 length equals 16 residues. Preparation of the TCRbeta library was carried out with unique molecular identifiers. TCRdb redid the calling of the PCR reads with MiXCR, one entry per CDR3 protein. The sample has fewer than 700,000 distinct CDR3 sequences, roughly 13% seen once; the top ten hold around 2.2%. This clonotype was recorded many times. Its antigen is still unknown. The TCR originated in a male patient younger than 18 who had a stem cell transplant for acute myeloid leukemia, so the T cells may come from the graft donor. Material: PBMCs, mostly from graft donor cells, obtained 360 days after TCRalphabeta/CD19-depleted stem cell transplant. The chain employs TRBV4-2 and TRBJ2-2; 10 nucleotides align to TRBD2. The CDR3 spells CASSRGIAGGAGELFF. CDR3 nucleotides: TGTGCCAGCAGCCGGGGAATAGCGGGAGGTGCCGGGGAGCTGTTTTTT.